This paragraph covers one T cell receptor beta chain sequence. The antigen remains unidentified. In the PCR, 60 Vbeta and 13 Jbeta primers were used. Clones were read by immunoSEQ multiplex PCR, and TCRdb kept only the in-frame ones, dropping some. The sample has some 160,000 clones, 80% to 90% seen once; the top ten hold under 2%. The sample comes from a study of cytomegalovirus exposure and HLA in healthy donors. At the level of the study: Unique TCR beta sequences numbering about 100 million came from 150 million to 200 million T cells in an earlier analysis.

Findings of the study overall: After further analysis at a later stage, 17,000 or so TCR beta sequences were associated with HLA alleles at 0.05 false discovery rate. There were several of the most significant clusters that appeared linked to common viral pathogens in a later analysis.

The sequenced material came from PBMCs. The sequence was collected from a man younger than 35 in good health and CMV-seronegative.

The CDR3 nucleotides are TGTGCCAGCAGCCCGACAGTTAAATTAACCTACGAGCAGTACTTC. It codes for CASSPTVKLTYEQYF. V is TRBV28 and J is TRBJ2-7; D is perhaps TRBD1 (5 bases). The V end lost 6 bases, the J end lost 2 bases, and 17 bases lay between the germline ends. Germline-derived CDR1 and CDR2 are MDHEN and SYDVKM. The CDR3 runs 15 residues.